This record looks at one T cell receptor beta chain sequence and its context. Its antigen is unidentified. Only in-frame clones appear in the TCRdb table, and some are missing; sequencing was by immunoSEQ multiplex PCR. Here the sample spans roughly 97,000 clones, approximately 85% being singletons. This sample stems from a study of T cell clones after liver transplantation. On the study more broadly: Without induction therapy, subjects received standard immunosuppression until 12-24 months post-transplant.

Study-wide results and limits: Graft donor-reactive T cells possibly entered the graft instead of undergoing deletion. The donor-reactive repertoire was only partly measurable in a couple of subjects, lacking donor cells.

The CDR3 length is 15 residues. The V end was cut by 0 bases, the J end by 2 bases, with 13 bases between. Germline V gene lookup returns CDR1 SQVTM and CDR2 ANQGSEA. The TCR sequence derives from a human donor who received a liver transplant. The starting material was CD4+ T cells from blood, obtained before liver transplant. V usage is TRBV29-1 and J usage is TRBJ1-1; no reliable D call. CDR3 bases: TGCAGCGTTGAAGACCCAGAAGTAAGAAACACTGAAGCTTTCTTT. As protein: CSVEDPEVRNTEAFF.